The rows below give T cell receptor beta chains drawn from one sample of a study of blood T cell repertoires in COVID-19. Here immunoSEQ multiplex PCR was the method, and the copy in TCRdb shows in-frame clones only, minus some. The sample lists fewer than 250,000 clones; 75% to 85% were seen once. Sequenced input: peripheral blood. The source of these receptors is a human donor in a cohort sampled during active COVID-19. CDR3s include the opening cysteine and the closing phenylalanine or tryptophan.

TRBJ1-6 TRBV9 CASSRDRGYESYNSPLHF
TRBJ1-1 TRBV27 CASGRGQHKTEAFF
TRBJ2-3 TRBV28 CASSLGGPDTQYF
TRBJ2-2 TRBV24-1 CATREGPGTGELFF
TRBJ1-1 TRBV18 CASSRRDKNTEAFF
TRBJ2-5 TRBV2 CASTEGTAQETQYF
TRBJ2-3 TRBV5-1 CASSLGRVADTQYF
TRBJ2-3 TRBV28 CASSRLAGVADTQYF
TRBJ1-6 TRBV5-1 CASSHGQQRSSPLHF
TRBJ1-4 TRBV28 CASREQGARNEKLFF
TRBJ2-7 TRBV4-2 CASSQDPGGSYEQYF
TRBJ1-6 TRBV19 CASSMTPRAGSPLHF
TRBJ1-1 TRBV11-2 CASSVRVANTEAFF
TRBJ1-4 TRBV5-1 CASRGQASNEKLFF
TRBJ1-3 TRBV9 CASSVAGQALASGNTIYF
TRBJ2-3 TRBV11-3 CASSLGGGATDTQYF
TRBJ1-1 TRBV13 CASSLGWEAEAFF
TRBJ2-3 TRBV5-4 CASTPVDRGTDTQYF
TRBJ2-7 TRBV10-1 CASSESVAASYEQYF
TRBJ2-7 TRBV12-5 CASGLVMAQGVDF
TRBJ2-3 TRBV29-1 CSVLIYSDTQYF
TRBJ2-2 TRBV11-3 CASSPWTGTDNTGELFF
TRBJ1-2 TRBV29-1 CSVEPGAGYGYTF
TRBJ2-1 TRBV5-1 CASSLEGLSYNEQFF
TRBJ2-2 TRBV3-1/TRBV3-2 CASSLRTGGATGELFF
TRBJ1-2 TRBV11-3 CASRPRGYYGYTF
TRBJ2-7 TRBV5-5 CASSSQVGSYEQYF
TRBJ2-3 TRBV2 CASSEGGQGTDTQYF
TRBJ2-6 TRBV2 CASNRKQGYSGANVLTF
TRBJ1-3 TRBV18 CASSTLGGHQSSGNTIYF
TRBJ2-7 TRBV5-5 CASSLALAGGPSYEQYF
TRBJ2-1 TRBV4-2 CASSQVGEEDEQFF
TRBJ1-1 TRBV10-3 CAISESPGKGTAEAFF
TRBJ2-7 TRBV7-2 CASSLHFSSYEQYF
TRBJ2-7 TRBV5-1 CASSLGGSGRALYEQYF
TRBJ1-1 TRBV29-1 CSVEEYSPPEAFF
TRBJ1-1 TRBV2 CASSEYSSNTEAFF
TRBJ1-1 TRBV5-8 CASSHKGLPNTEAFF
TRBJ2-7 TRBV28 CASSGGRVKVSYEQYF
TRBJ1-5 TRBV29-1 CSVVTGGNQPQHF
TRBJ2-3 TRBV5-1 CASRPTSGGGDTQYF
TRBJ2-7 TRBV18 CASSPRTSGRVEQYF
TRBJ2-3 TRBV5-1 CASSWDSKGTDTQYF
TRBJ2-5 TRBV9 CASSARTGAQETQYF
TRBJ2-7 TRBV11-2 CASSPQGRTYEQYF
TRBJ2-1 TRBV4-2 CASSQTLAGDNEQFF
TRBJ1-5 TRBV2 CASRRQLVSNQPQHF
TRBJ1-4 TRBV7-2 CASSRNSGEKLFF
TRBJ2-5 TRBV5-1 CASSIRQGRETQYF
TRBJ2-1 TRBV9 CASSVEIGGGRGDEQFF
TRBJ1-6 TRBV2 CASNLGTEDSPLHF